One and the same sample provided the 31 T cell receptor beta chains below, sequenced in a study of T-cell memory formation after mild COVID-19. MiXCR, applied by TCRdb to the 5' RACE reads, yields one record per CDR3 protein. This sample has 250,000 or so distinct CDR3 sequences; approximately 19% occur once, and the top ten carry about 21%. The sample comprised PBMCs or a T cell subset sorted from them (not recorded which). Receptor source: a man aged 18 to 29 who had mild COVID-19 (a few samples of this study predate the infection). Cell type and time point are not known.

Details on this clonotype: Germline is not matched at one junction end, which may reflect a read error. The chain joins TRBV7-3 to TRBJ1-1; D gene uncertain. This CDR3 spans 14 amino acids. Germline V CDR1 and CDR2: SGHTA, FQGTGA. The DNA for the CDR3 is TGTGCCAGCAGCCTAACGCTTGGTGGCACTGAAGCTTTCTTT. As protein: CASSLTLGGTEAFF.

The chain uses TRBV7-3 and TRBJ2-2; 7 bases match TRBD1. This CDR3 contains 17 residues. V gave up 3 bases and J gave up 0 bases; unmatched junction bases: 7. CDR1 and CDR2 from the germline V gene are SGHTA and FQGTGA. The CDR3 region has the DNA TGTGCCAGCAGCTTTGAAGGGGGCGTAGCGAACACCGGGGAGCTGTTTTTT. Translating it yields CASSFEGGVANTGELFF.

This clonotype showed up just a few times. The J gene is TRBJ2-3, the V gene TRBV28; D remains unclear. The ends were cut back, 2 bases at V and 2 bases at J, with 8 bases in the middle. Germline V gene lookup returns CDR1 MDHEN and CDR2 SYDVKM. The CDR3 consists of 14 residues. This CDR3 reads CASSLEQLTDTQYF. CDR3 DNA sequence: TGTGCCAGCAGTTTAGAACAGCTCACAGATACGCAGTATTTT.

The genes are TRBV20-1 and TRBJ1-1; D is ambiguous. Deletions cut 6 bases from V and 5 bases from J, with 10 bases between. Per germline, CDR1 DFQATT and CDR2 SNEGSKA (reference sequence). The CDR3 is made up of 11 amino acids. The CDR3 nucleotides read TGCAGTGCCCCGTTTCAGACTGAAGCTTTCTTT. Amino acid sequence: CSAPFQTEAFF.

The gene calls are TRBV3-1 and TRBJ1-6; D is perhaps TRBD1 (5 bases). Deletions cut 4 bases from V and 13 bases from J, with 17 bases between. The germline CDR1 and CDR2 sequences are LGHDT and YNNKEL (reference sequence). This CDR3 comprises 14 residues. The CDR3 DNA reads TGTGCCAGCAGCCGAGACGGCGGGGCTGGGCCCCTCCACTTT. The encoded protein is CASSRDGGAGPLHF.

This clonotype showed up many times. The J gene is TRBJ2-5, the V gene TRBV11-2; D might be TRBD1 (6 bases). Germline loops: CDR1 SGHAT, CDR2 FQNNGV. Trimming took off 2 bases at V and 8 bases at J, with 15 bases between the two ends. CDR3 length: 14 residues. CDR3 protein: CASSLIRGKRTQYF. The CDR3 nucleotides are TGTGCCAGCAGCTTAATAAGGGGGAAGAGAACCCAGTACTTC.

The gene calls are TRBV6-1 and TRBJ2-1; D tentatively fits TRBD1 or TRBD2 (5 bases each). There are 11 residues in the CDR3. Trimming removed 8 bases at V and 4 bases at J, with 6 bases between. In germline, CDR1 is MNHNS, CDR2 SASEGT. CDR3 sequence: CASWGYNEQFF. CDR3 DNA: TGTGCCAGCTGGGGGTACAATGAGCAGTTCTTC.

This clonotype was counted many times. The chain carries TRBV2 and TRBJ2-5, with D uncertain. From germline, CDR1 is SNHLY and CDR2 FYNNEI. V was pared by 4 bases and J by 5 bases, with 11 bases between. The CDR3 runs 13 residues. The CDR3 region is CASSVLGGETQYF. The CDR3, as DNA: TGTGCCAGCAGTGTCTTGGGTGGGGAGACCCAGTACTTC.

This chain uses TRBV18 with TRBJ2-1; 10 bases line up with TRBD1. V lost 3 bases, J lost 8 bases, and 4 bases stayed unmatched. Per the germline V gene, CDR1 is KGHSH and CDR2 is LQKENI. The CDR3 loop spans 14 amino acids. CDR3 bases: TGTGCCAGCTCACCGGGACAGGGGACCCATGAGCAGTTCTTC. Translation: CASSPGQGTHEQFF.

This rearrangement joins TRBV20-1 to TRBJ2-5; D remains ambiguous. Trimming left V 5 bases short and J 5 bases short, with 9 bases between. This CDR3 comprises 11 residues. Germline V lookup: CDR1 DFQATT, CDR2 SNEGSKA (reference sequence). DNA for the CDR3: TGCAGTGCTGCCCTCATGGAGACCCAGTACTTC. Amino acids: CSAALMETQYF.

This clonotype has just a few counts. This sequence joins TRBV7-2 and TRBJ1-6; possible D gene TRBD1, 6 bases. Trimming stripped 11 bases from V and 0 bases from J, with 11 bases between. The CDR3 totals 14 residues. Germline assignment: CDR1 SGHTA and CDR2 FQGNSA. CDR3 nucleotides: TGTGCCCTAGGGGGGAGCTCCTATAATTCACCCCTCCACTTT. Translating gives CALGGSSYNSPLHF.

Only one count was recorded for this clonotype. The CDR3 coding sequence is TGCAGTGCTAGTGCCCTCCCGACTAAACCCCCTGGCTACACCTTC. This encodes CSASALPTKPPGYTF. The gene calls are TRBV20-1 and TRBJ1-2; D unclear. Germline CDR1 DFQATT, CDR2 SNEGSKA (reference sequence). This CDR3 has 15 amino acids. Trimming removed 3 bases from V and 7 bases from J, with 21 bases in between.

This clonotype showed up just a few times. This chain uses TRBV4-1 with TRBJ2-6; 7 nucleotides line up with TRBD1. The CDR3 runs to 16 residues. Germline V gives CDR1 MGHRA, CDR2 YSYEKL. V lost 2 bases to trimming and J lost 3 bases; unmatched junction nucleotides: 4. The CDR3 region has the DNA TGCGCCAGCAGCCAATATCAGGGGGATGGGGCCAACGTCCTGACTTTC. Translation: CASSQYQGDGANVLTF.

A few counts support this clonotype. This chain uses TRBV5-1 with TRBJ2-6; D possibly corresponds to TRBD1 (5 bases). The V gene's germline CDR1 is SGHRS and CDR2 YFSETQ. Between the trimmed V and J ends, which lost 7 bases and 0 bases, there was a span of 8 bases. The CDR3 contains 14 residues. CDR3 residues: CASDSDSGANVLTF. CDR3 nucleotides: TGCGCCAGCGACAGCGACTCTGGGGCCAACGTCCTGACTTTC.

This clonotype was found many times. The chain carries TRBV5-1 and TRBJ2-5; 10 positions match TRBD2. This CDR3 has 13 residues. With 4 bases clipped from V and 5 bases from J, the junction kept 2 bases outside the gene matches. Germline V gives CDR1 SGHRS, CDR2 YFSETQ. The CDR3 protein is CASSTGLAETQYF. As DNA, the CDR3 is TGCGCCAGCAGCACGGGACTAGCGGAGACCCAGTACTTC.

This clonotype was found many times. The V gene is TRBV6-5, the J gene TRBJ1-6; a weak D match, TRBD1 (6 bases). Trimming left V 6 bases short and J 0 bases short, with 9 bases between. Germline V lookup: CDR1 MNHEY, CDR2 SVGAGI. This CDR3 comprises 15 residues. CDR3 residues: CASSRGGSYNSPLHF. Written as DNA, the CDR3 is TGTGCCAGCAGCAGGGGCGGCTCCTATAATTCACCCCTCCACTTT.

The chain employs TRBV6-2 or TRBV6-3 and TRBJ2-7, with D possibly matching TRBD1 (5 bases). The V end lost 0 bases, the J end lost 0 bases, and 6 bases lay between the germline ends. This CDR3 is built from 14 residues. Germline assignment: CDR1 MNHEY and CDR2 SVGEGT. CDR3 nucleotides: TGTGCCAGCAGTTACTCCGACAGCTCCTACGAGCAGTACTTC. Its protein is CASSYSDSSYEQYF.

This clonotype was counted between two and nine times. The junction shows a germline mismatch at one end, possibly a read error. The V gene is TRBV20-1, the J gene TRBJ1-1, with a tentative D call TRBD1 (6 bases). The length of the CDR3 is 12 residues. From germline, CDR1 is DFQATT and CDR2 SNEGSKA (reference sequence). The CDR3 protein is CSARGWNTEAFF. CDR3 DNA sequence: TGCAGCGCTAGGGGGTGGAACACTGAAGCTTTCTTT.

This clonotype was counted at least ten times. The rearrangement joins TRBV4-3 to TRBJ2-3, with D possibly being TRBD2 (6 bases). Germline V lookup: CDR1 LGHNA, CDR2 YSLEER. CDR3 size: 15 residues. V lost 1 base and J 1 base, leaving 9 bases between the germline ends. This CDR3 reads CASSQGGVRTDTQYF. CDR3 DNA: TGCGCCAGCAGCCAAGGGGGGGTGCGCACAGATACGCAGTATTTT.

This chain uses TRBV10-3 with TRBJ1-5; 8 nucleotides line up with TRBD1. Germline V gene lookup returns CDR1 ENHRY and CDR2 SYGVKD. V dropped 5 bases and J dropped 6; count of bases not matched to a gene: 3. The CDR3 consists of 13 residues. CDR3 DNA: TGTGCCATCAGTATACAGGGGGGTCAGCCCCAGCATTTT. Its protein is CAISIQGGQPQHF.

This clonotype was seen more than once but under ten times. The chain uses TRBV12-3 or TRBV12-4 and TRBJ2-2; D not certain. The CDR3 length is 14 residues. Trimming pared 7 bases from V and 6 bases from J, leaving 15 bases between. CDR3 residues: CASILGLSSGELFF. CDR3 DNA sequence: TGTGCCAGCATCTTGGGGTTATCGTCCGGGGAGCTGTTTTTT.

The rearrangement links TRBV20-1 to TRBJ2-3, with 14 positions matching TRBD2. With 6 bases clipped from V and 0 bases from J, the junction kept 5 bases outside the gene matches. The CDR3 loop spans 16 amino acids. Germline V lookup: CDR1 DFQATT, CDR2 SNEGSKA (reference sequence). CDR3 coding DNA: TGCAGTGCCGGAGGACTAGCGGGGGGTAGCACAGATACGCAGTATTTT. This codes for CSAGGLAGGSTDTQYF.

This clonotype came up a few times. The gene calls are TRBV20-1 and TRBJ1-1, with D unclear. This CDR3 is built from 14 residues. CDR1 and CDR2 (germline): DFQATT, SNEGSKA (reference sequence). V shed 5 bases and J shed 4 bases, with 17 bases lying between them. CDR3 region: CSAPRLSWGTEAFF. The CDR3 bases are TGCAGTGCTCCAAGATTGTCCTGGGGCACTGAAGCTTTCTTT.

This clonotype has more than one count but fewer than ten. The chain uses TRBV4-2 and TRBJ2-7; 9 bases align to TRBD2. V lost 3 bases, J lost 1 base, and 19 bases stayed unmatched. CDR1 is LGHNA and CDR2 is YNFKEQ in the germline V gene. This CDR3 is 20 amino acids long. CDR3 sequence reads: CASSQEIRGESGGLSYEQYF. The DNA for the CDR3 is TGTGCCAGCAGCCAGGAAATCCGGGGCGAGAGCGGGGGGCTTTCCTACGAGCAGTACTTC.

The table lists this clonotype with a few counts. The CDR3 DNA reads as TGTGCCAGCAGCTCACTAAGGGGGCGCGCGGGGTATGGCTACACCTTC. It translates to CASSSLRGRAGYGYTF. The chain combines TRBV11-2 with TRBJ1-2; 7 bases are shared with TRBD1. Germline V lookup: CDR1 SGHAT, CDR2 FQNNGV. V was clipped by 4 bases and J by 5 bases; unmatched bases: 13. The CDR3 extends over 16 amino acids.

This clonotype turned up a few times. The CDR3 DNA reads as TGCGCCAGCAGCACCCGTTGGGGGGGCAATCAGCCCCAGCATTTT. Its translation is CASSTRWGGNQPQHF. The chain combines TRBV4-3 with TRBJ1-5, with D possibly being TRBD1 (5 bases). This CDR3 has 15 amino acids. The germline V gene has CDR1 LGHNA and CDR2 YSLEER. The V and J ends lost 5 bases and 2 bases respectively, with 13 bases between them.

The CDR3, as DNA: TGTGCCAGCAGTTTAAGGGGGTTGGGGAATTCACCCCTCCACTTT. The encoded protein is CASSLRGLGNSPLHF. This chain links TRBV27 with TRBJ1-6; a possible D gene is TRBD1 (6 bases). The CDR3 has 15 amino acids. The V and J ends lost 2 bases and 7 bases respectively, with 12 bases between them. Germline CDR1 MNHEY, CDR2 SMNVEV (reference sequence).

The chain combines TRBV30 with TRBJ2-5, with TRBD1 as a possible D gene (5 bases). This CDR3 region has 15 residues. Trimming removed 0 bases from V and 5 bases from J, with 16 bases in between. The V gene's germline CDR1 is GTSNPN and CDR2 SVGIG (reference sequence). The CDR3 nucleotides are TGTGCCTGGAGTGTATCGCAGGGTTTGGCGGAGACCCAGTACTTC. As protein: CAWSVSQGLAETQYF.

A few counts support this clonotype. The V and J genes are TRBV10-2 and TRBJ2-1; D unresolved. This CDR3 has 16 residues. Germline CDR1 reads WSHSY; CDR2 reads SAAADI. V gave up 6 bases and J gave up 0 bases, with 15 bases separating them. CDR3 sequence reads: CASRDLQKSSYNEQFF. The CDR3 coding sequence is TGCGCCAGCAGAGACCTACAAAAGAGCTCCTACAATGAGCAGTTCTTC.

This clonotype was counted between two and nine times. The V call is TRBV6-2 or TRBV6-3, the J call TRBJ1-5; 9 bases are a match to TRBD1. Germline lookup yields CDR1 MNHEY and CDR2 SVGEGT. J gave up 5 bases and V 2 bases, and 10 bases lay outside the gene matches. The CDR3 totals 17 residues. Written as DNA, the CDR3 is TGTGCCAGCAGTTACCGGCGTCGACAGGGGGATCATCAGCCCCAGCATTTT. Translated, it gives CASSYRRRQGDHQPQHF.

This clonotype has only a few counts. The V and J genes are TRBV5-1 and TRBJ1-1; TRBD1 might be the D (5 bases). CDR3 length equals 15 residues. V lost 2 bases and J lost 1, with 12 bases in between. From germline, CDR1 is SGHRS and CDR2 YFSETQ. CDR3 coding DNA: TGCGCCAGCAGCTTTGGTCGGGGGGAGAACACTGAAGCTTTCTTT. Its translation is CASSFGRGENTEAFF.